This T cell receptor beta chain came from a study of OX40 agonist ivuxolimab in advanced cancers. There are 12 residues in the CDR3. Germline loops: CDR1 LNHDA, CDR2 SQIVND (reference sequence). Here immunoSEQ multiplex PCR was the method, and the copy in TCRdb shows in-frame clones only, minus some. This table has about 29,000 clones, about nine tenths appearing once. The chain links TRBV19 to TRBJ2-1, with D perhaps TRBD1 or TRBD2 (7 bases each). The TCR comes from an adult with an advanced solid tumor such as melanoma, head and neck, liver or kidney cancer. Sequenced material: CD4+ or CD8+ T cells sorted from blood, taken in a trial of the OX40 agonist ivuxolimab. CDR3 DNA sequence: TGTGCTACCAGGGGGGGATACAATGAGCAGTTCTTC. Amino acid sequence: CATRGGYNEQFF.